This paragraph reports one TCR beta chain. What it binds is not known. The record originates from a study of monozygotic twins with inflammatory bowel disease. Study results and limitations: Support was lacking for any single strong IBD-associated signal or clonotype. Using the inverse Simpson index, IBD patients had lower TCRbeta diversity than healthy co-twins.

CDR1 SGHTA and CDR2 FQGNSA come from the germline V gene. The CDR3 contains 13 residues. TCRalpha along with TCRbeta cDNA was subjected to two nested PCRs lasting about 16 and 10 cycles. TCRdb reworked the 5' RACE reads into one entry per CDR3 protein, no DNA. Its table records 200,000 to 250,000 distinct CDR3 sequences. The TCR was taken from a human donor with ulcerative colitis or Crohn's disease, or a healthy co-twin of an affected twin (not recorded which). This chain uses TRBV7-2 with TRBJ1-5; TCRdb's assignment of TRBD1 cannot be checked, as there is no DNA. The sample consisted of blood. The CDR3 sequence: CASEQGGNQPQHF. The variable domain in full, completed from reference TRBV7-2 and TRBJ1-5, reads GAGVSQSPSNKVTEKGKDVELRCDPISGHTALYWYRQSLGQGLEFLIYFQGNSAPDKSGLPSDRFSAERTGGSVSTLTIQRTQQEDSAVYLCASEQGGNQPQHFGDGTRLSIL.